This T cell receptor beta chain was identified in a study of T cell responses to AZD1222 COVID-19 vaccine. About the study: Samples with a second dose at about 4 or about 12 weeks were pooled together. The study, taken as a whole, reports: Donors were largely white British and mainly female; clonal diversity was possibly underestimated.

The CDR3 covers 12 residues. Germline V gives CDR1 SQVTM, CDR2 ANQGSEA. The V end lost 4 bases, the J end lost 2 bases, and 8 bases lay between the germline ends. Sequenced by immunoSEQ multiplex PCR; TCRdb stores in-frame clones only, minus some. The sample includes approximately 150,000 clones, 85% to 90% of them seen just once. As concerns this clone: The antigen remains undetermined. Within the sample, other DNA sequences also encode this same CDR3.

The source was peripheral blood, collected on day 0 of AZD1222 vaccination. The source of this sequence is an adult in good health. The chain recombines TRBV29-1 with TRBJ1-2; D is unresolved. DNA for the CDR3: TGCAGCGTTGTAGAAGGGAACTATGGCTACACCTTC. It translates to CSVVEGNYGYTF.